The present TCR beta chain was sequenced within a study of T-cell reconstitution after alpha-beta-depleted transplantation in children. On this clonotype: Its matching antigen is unknown.

With 3 bases removed from V and 3 bases from J, the gap between germline ends came to 9 bases. CDR3 size: 12 residues. Per the germline V gene, CDR1 is DFQATT and CDR2 is SNEGSKA (reference sequence). Study findings and constraints: Diversity of TCRbeta at day 60 was high in some patients, arising from surviving recipient T cells and thymic progenitors. The authors attributed T-cell counts and diversity one year after transplant mostly to newly produced T cells. Reportedly, roughly two months post-transplant, alpha-beta T cells arose from several hundred expanded graft clones.

The authors prepared the TCRbeta library with unique molecular identifiers. TCRdb reprocessed the PCR reads via MiXCR and lists one record per CDR3 protein. The sample consists of under 150,000 distinct CDR3 sequences, about 9.5% of them appearing once. The input for sequencing was PBMCs, mostly from graft donor cells, taken 180 days after TCRalphabeta/CD19-depleted stem cell transplant. V usage is TRBV20-1 and J usage is TRBJ2-7; D is unresolved. The receptor was isolated from a girl under three years old who had a stem cell transplant for combined immunodeficiency, so the T cells may come from the graft donor. The CDR3 spells CSASNPNYEQYF. The CDR3 nucleotides read TGCAGTGCTAGTAACCCAAACTACGAGCAGTACTTC.